The 26 T cell receptor beta chains given below trace back to one sample, sequenced in a study of CD8 T cells in ankylosing spondylitis. MiXCR was run by TCRdb on the 5' RACE reads, yielding one entry per CDR3 protein. The repertoire holds approximately 350,000 distinct CDR3 sequences, with approximately 22% as singletons. The specimen was blood, either unsorted or a sorted T cell fraction (not recorded which). The receptors originated from a male donor with ankylosing spondylitis or in good health (not recorded which).

In this sample, this clonotype turned up a few times. This chain connects TRBV12-3 or TRBV12-4 to TRBJ1-6; 8 bases are a match to TRBD1. CDR3 length: 15 residues. With 6 bases clipped from V and 9 bases from J, the junction kept 10 bases outside the gene matches. DNA for the CDR3: TGTGCCAGCAGCCGCAAGGACAGGGAGAGTTCACCCCTCCACTTT. Its translation is CASSRKDRESSPLHF.

V and J are TRBV27 and TRBJ2-5; D is perhaps TRBD1 (6 bases). The V gene lost 6 bases and the J gene lost 5 bases, with 19 bases spanning the gap. Germline V lookup: CDR1 MNHEY, CDR2 SMNVEV (reference sequence). The CDR3 is made up of 15 amino acids. The CDR3 here is CASSRTHRVEETQYF. The CDR3 DNA reads TGTGCCAGCAGCCGGACCCACAGGGTGGAGGAGACCCAGTACTTC.

The V call is TRBV19, the J call TRBJ2-2; D remains ambiguous. This CDR3 is 14 amino acids long. V was trimmed by 3 bases and J by 4 bases, leaving 9 bases between them. Germline V gene data show CDR1 as LNHDA and CDR2 as SQIVND (reference sequence). CDR3 residues: CASSIRQSTGELFF. CDR3 DNA: TGTGCCAGTAGTATCCGACAATCCACCGGGGAGCTGTTTTTT.

The count of this clonotype is one. The chain links TRBV7-2 to TRBJ2-7; 7 bases fit TRBD1. Per the germline V gene, CDR1 is SGHTA and CDR2 is FQGNSA. V lost 8 bases and J lost 6; bases outside the gene matches: 4. The length of the CDR3 is 11 residues. In DNA form, the CDR3 reads TGTGCCAGCTACAGGGGAACCGAGCAGTACTTC. Its translation is CASYRGTEQYF.

The sample holds many counts of this clonotype. V and J are TRBV6-5 and TRBJ2-1, with TRBD2 as a possible D gene (6 bases). Germline CDR1 reads MNHEY; CDR2 reads SVGAGI. V was clipped by 0 bases and J by 6 bases, with 15 bases between them. The CDR3 covers 16 residues. CDR3 loop: CASSYSEGSPVNEQFF. CDR3 in DNA: TGTGCCAGCAGTTACTCGGAGGGATCCCCCGTCAATGAGCAGTTCTTC.

The sample holds a few counts of this clonotype. This sequence joins TRBV11-2 and TRBJ2-2; the D is unclear. This CDR3 contains 12 residues. V shed 10 bases and J shed 3 bases, with 9 bases lying between them. In germline, CDR1 is SGHAT, CDR2 FQNNGV. The CDR3 nucleotides are TGTGCCACCCTCCGATACACCGGGGAGCTGTTTTTT. This gives the protein CATLRYTGELFF.

This clonotype came up many times. The V call is TRBV7-9, the J call TRBJ2-1, with D perhaps TRBD1 or TRBD2 (5 bases each). This CDR3 has 11 amino acids. CDR1 is SEHNR and CDR2 is FQNEAQ in the germline V gene (reference sequence). Deletions cut 5 bases from V and 9 bases from J, with 8 bases between. This CDR3 is CASSRGGEQFF. In DNA, the CDR3 is TGTGCCAGCAGCCGGGGCGGTGAGCAGTTCTTC.

The gene calls are TRBV6-1 and TRBJ2-5; D is perhaps TRBD2 (7 bases). The CDR3 covers 19 residues. Per germline, CDR1 MNHNS and CDR2 SASEGT. Trimming stripped 6 bases from V and 0 bases from J, with 26 bases between. The CDR3 sequence: CASSPGGSGTSTYQETQYF. CDR3 nucleotides: TGTGCCAGCAGCCCGGGGGGTTCAGGGACATCCACTTACCAAGAGACCCAGTACTTC.

This clonotype occurred many times. The J gene is TRBJ2-7, the V gene TRBV4-1; the D is unclear. The CDR3 runs 14 residues. Trimming cost V 0 bases and J 4 bases, with 10 bases left between them. Germline V gene lookup returns CDR1 MGHRA and CDR2 YSYEKL. For the CDR3, the DNA is TGCGCCAGCAGCCAAGAAGGGCAGGATTACGAGCAGTACTTC. The encoded protein is CASSQEGQDYEQYF.

This clonotype was detected only a few times. The CDR3 protein is CSARGPYPVKETQYF. The DNA of the CDR3 is TGCAGTGCTAGAGGCCCGTACCCTGTCAAAGAGACCCAGTACTTC. The J gene is TRBJ2-5, the V gene TRBV20-1; D call uncertain. V was clipped by 1 base and J by 3 bases, with 15 bases between them. Looked up from germline, CDR1 is DFQATT and CDR2 is SNEGSKA (reference sequence). The CDR3 has 15 residues.

The rearrangement uses TRBV29-1 and TRBJ2-5, with D uncertain. The CDR3 is 15 residues long. Germline V CDR1 and CDR2: SQVTM, ANQGSEA. Trimming pared 0 bases from V and 0 bases from J, leaving 11 bases between. CDR3 residues: CSVEEGFTDQETQYF. DNA for the CDR3: TGCAGCGTTGAAGAAGGGTTTACAGACCAAGAGACCCAGTACTTC.

This clonotype occurred once. This chain links TRBV27 with TRBJ2-3, with D perhaps given as TRBD1 or TRBD2 (6 bases each). This CDR3 spans 14 amino acids. V was trimmed by 8 bases and J by 3 bases, leaving 15 bases between them. CDR1 and CDR2 from the germline V gene are MNHEY and SMNVEV (reference sequence). CDR3 sequence reads: CASRIGGITDTQYF. The CDR3 nucleotides read TGTGCCAGCCGCATAGGGGGGATAACAGATACGCAGTATTTT.

This clonotype was recorded a few times. The chain couples TRBV7-9 to TRBJ2-2; no clear D gene. CDR1 SEHNR and CDR2 FQNEAQ come from the germline V gene (reference sequence). The CDR3 is 16 amino acids. With 0 bases removed from V and 3 bases from J, the gap between germline ends came to 11 bases. The CDR3: CASSLASAVHTGELFF. In nucleotides, the CDR3 is TGTGCCAGCAGCTTAGCATCGGCCGTGCACACCGGGGAGCTGTTTTTT.

The J gene is TRBJ1-5, the V gene TRBV20-1, with D maybe TRBD1 (6 bases). Trimming pared 3 bases from V and 6 bases from J, leaving 15 bases between. Per germline, CDR1 DFQATT and CDR2 SNEGSKA (reference sequence). The CDR3 is made up of 14 amino acids. In nucleotides, the CDR3 is TGCAGTGCTAGTCACAGGGTGGTGCGTCAGCCCCAGCATTTT. This codes for CSASHRVVRQPQHF.

The rearrangement uses TRBV12-3 or TRBV12-4 and TRBJ2-1; no definite D call. There are 13 residues in the CDR3. Trimming left V 6 bases short and J 4 bases short, with 10 bases between. CDR3 sequence reads: CASSPMGYNEQFF. In DNA form, the CDR3 reads TGTGCCAGCAGCCCAATGGGGTACAATGAGCAGTTCTTC.

This sequence joins TRBV20-1 and TRBJ2-7; the D call may be TRBD1 or TRBD2 (5 bases each). The CDR3 loop spans 14 amino acids. V lost 5 bases and J lost 3, with 17 bases in between. CDR1 is DFQATT, CDR2 SNEGSKA, per germline (reference sequence). The CDR3 DNA is TGCAGTGCTCCGCCCGGGGCAGATAACTACGAGCAGTACTTC. Its translation is CSAPPGADNYEQYF.

The sample holds many counts of this clonotype. This chain links TRBV4-2 with TRBJ2-3, with 8 bases that match TRBD1. The CDR3 is made up of 17 amino acids. Trimming cost V 0 bases and J 5 bases; bases outside gene matches: 10. The germline V gene has CDR1 LGHNA and CDR2 YNFKEQ. CDR3: CASSQDSTGGRGDTQYF. The CDR3 DNA reads TGTGCCAGCAGCCAAGATAGTACAGGGGGGCGGGGAGATACGCAGTATTTT.

The chain carries TRBV9 and TRBJ2-1; 7 positions agree with TRBD2. V trimming: 3 bases; J trimming: 0 bases; junction bases outside the gene matches: 3. The V gene's germline CDR1 is SGDLS and CDR2 YYNGEE. This CDR3 has 15 amino acids. This CDR3 reads CASSGAGSSYNEQFF. CDR3 nucleotides: TGTGCCAGCAGCGGAGCGGGGAGCTCCTACAATGAGCAGTTCTTC.

This clonotype has only a few counts. The chain couples TRBV12-3 or TRBV12-4 to TRBJ2-1; 10 bases agree with TRBD2. After removal of 2 bases from V and 3 bases from J, the junction contained 7 bases not matched to a gene. The CDR3 contains 17 residues. The CDR3, as DNA: TGTGCCAGCAGTTTACCCGAGGCTAGCGGGAGCTACAATGAGCAGTTCTTC. Translation gives CASSLPEASGSYNEQFF.

The chain uses TRBV7-8 and TRBJ2-2; the match to TRBD2 covers 12 bases. The CDR3 is 16 residues long. Losses at the gene ends were 3 bases for V and 6 bases for J; bases not matched to a gene: 5. The germline CDR1 and CDR2 sequences are SGHVS and FQNEAQ. CDR3: CASSFGLAGPPGELFF. CDR3 bases: TGTGCCAGCAGCTTCGGACTAGCGGGGCCCCCCGGGGAGCTGTTTTTT.

A few counts support this clonotype. The rearrangement links TRBV7-9 to TRBJ2-7; D might be TRBD1 (6 bases). The germline gives CDR1 SEHNR, CDR2 FQNEAQ (reference sequence). The V end lost 1 base, the J end lost 1 base, and 14 bases lay between the germline ends. The length of the CDR3 is 16 residues. Here the CDR3 reads CASSLGGQIKSYEQYF. The CDR3 DNA sequence: TGTGCCAGCAGCTTAGGAGGACAGATAAAGTCCTACGAGCAGTACTTC. The full variable domain, in which reference TRBV7-9 and TRBJ2-7 provide the parts outside the CDR3, is DTGVSQNPRHKITKRGQNVTFRCDPISEHNRLYWYRQTLGQGPEFLTYFQNEAQLEKSRLLSDRFSAERPKGSFSTLEIQRTEQGDSAMYLCASSLGGQIKSYEQYFGPGTRLTVT.

The J gene is TRBJ2-7, the V gene TRBV11-2; TRBD1 might be the D (6 bases). The CDR3 loop spans 13 amino acids. Between the trimmed V and J ends, which lost 5 bases and 3 bases, there was a span of 11 bases. The V gene's germline CDR1 is SGHAT and CDR2 FQNNGV. CDR3 amino acids: CASSLGAYYEQYF. DNA for the CDR3: TGTGCCAGCAGCCTGGGGGCATACTACGAGCAGTACTTC.

In this sample, this clonotype turned up many times. The chain recombines TRBV15 with TRBJ2-6; D is unclear. CDR3 size: 16 residues. Germline V gene sequence: CDR1 LNHNV, CDR2 YYDKDF (reference sequence). V lost 0 bases and J lost 1, with 7 bases in between. In DNA form, the CDR3 reads TGTGCCACCAGCAGAGAGGGTGGTTCTGGGGCCAACGTCCTGACTTTC. Amino acids: CATSREGGSGANVLTF. Supplemented by reference TRBV15 and TRBJ2-6, the full variable domain reads DAMVIQNPRYQVTQFGKPVTLSCSQTLNHNVMYWYQQKSSQAPKLLFHYYDKDFNNEADTPDNFQSRRPNTSFCFLDIRSPGLGDTAMYLCATSREGGSGANVLTFGAGSRLTVL.

This sequence joins TRBV2 and TRBJ2-7; 14 nucleotides match TRBD2. There are 15 residues in the CDR3. The V and J ends lost 7 bases and 5 bases, in that order; junction bases with no gene match: 7. Germline V CDR1 and CDR2: SNHLY, FYNNEI. The CDR3 sequence is CASTGTSGGSNEQYF. In nucleotides, the CDR3 is TGTGCCAGCACTGGGACTAGCGGGGGATCTAACGAGCAGTACTTC.

CDR3 region: CSVEGASGGSTDTQYF. The CDR3 region has the DNA TGCAGCGTTGAAGGGGCTAGCGGGGGGAGCACAGATACGCAGTATTTT. V and J are TRBV29-1 and TRBJ2-3; TRBD2 aligns across 11 bases. The CDR3 consists of 16 residues. Germline lookup yields CDR1 SQVTM and CDR2 ANQGSEA. Losses at the gene ends were 1 base for V and 0 bases for J; bases not matched to a gene: 3.

This clonotype was observed a few times. The chain couples TRBV13 to TRBJ2-1; D is unresolved. Trimming removed 0 bases at V and 6 bases at J, with 6 bases between. The CDR3 runs 13 residues. The germline V gene has CDR1 PRHDT and CDR2 FYEKMQ (reference sequence). The CDR3 reads CASSLGQLNEQFF. Written as DNA, the CDR3 is TGTGCCAGCAGCTTAGGACAGCTCAATGAGCAGTTCTTC.